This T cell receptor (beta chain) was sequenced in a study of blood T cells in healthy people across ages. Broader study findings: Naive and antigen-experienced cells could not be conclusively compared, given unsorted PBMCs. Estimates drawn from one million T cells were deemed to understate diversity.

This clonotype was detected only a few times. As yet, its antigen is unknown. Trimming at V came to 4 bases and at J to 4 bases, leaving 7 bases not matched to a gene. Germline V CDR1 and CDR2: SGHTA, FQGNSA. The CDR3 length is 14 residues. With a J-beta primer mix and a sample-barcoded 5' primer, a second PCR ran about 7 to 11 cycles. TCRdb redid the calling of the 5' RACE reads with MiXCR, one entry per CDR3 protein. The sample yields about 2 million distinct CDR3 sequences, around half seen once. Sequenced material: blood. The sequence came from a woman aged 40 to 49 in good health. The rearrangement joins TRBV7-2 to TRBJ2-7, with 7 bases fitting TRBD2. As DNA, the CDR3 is TGTGCCAGCAGCTGGGGGGGGGTAGAATACGAGCAGTACTTC. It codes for CASSWGGVEYEQYF.